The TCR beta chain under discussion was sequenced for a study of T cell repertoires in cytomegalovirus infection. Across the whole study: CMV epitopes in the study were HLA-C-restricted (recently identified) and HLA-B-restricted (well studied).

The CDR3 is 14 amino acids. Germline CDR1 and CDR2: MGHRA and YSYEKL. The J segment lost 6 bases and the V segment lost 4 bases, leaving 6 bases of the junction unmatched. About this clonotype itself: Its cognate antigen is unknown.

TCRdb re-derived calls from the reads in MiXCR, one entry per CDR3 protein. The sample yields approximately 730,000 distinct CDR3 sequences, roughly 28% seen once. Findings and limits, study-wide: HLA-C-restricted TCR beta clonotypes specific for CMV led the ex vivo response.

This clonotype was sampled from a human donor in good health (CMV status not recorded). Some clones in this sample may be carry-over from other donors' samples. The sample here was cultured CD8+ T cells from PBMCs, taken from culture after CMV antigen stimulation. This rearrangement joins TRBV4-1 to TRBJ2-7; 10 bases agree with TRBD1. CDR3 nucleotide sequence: TGCGCCAGCAGCCCAGGGACAGGGGTCCCCGAGCAGTACTTC. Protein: CASSPGTGVPEQYF.